Below, one TCR beta chain is given with its context. Antigen: not known. RNA was extracted with the RNeasy kit, and a quantity of roughly 0.45 to 1 ug was reverse transcribed using random hexamers. Coverage of TCR beta CDR3 amplification by immunoSEQ multiplex PCR extended to 54 Vbeta and 13 Jbeta. From the immunoSEQ multiplex PCR reads, TCRdb called clonotypes with MiXCR, one entry per CDR3 protein. The sample consists of 130,000 or so distinct CDR3 sequences, 75% to 90% of them appearing once. This sample stems from a study of CD8 T cells in Susac syndrome. Study results and caveats: It was acknowledged in the study that its TCR sequencing and HLA analysis involved a relatively small number of individuals.

Sequencing targeted TCR beta in blood CD8+ and CD4+ T cells. Control patients had untreated stable or active relapsing-remitting multiple sclerosis by revised McDonald criteria. The CDR3 spans 17 residues. CDR1 SEHNR and CDR2 FQNEAQ come from the germline V gene (reference sequence). V lost 4 bases and J lost 6, with 21 bases in between. The chain recombines TRBV7-9 with TRBJ2-2, with D uncertain. The origin of this receptor is a human donor with multiple sclerosis. The sample taken for sequencing was CD8+ T cells from PBMCs. The CDR3 nucleotides are TGTGCCAGCAGCTCGCCAGCGACGCTCAGTTGGGCCGGGGAGCTGTTTTTT. Translation: CASSSPATLSWAGELFF.